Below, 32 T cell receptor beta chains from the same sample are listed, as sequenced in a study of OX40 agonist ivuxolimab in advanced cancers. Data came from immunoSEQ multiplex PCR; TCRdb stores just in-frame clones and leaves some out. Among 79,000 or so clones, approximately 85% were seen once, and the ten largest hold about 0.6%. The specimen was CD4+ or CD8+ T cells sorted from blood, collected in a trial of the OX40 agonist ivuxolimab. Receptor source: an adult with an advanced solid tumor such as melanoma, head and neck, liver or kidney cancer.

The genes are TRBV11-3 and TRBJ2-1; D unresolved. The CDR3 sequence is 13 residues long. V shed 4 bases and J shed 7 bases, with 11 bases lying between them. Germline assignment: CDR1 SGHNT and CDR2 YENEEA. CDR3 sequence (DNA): TGTGCCAGCAGCTATCATGTCAGGAATGAGCAGTTCTTC. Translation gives CASSYHVRNEQFF. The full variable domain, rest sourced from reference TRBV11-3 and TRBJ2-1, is EAGVVQSPRYKIIEKKQPVAFWCNPISGHNTLYWYLQNLGQGPELLIRYENEEAVDDSQLPKDRFSAERLKGVDSTLKIQPAELGDSAVYLCASSYHVRNEQFFGPGTRLTVL.

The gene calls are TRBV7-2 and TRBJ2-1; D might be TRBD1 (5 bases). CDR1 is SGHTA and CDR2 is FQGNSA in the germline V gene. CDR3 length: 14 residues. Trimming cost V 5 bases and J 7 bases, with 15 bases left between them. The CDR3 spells CASSPFSGPNEQFF. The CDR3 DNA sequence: TGTGCCAGCAGCCCCTTTTCAGGGCCGAATGAGCAGTTCTTC.

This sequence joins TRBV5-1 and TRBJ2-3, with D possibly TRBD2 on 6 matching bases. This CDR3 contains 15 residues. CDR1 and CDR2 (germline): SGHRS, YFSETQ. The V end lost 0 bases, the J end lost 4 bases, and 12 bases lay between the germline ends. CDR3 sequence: CASSLDGGTSDTQYF. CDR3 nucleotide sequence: TGCGCCAGCAGCTTGGACGGGGGTACTTCAGATACGCAGTATTTT.

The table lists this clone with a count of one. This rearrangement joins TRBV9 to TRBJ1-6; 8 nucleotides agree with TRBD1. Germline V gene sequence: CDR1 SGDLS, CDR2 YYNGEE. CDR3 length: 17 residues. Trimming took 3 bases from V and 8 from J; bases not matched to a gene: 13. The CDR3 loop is CASSAEKSGTGYSPLHF. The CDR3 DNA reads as TGTGCCAGCAGCGCAGAAAAATCCGGGACAGGCTATTCACCCCTCCACTTT.

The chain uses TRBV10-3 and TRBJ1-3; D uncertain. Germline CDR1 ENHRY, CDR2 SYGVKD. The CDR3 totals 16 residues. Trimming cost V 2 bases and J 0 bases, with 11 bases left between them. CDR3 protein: CAISEEPVSSGNTIYF. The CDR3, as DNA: TGTGCCATCAGTGAGGAGCCAGTCTCCTCTGGAAACACCATATATTTT.

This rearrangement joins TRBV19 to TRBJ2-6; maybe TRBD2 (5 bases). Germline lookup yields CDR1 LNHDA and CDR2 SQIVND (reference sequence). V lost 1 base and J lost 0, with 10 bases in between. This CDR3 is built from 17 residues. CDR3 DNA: TGTGCCAGTAGTATAGCACCGGGGAGCTCTGGGGCCAACGTCCTGACTTTC. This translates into CASSIAPGSSGANVLTF.

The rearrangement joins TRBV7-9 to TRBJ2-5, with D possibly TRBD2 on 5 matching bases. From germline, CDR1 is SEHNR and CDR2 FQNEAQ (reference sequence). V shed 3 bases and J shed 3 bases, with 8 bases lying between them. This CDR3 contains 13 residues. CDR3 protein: CASSFGGEETQYF. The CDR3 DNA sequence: TGTGCCAGCAGCTTTGGAGGTGAAGAGACCCAGTACTTC.

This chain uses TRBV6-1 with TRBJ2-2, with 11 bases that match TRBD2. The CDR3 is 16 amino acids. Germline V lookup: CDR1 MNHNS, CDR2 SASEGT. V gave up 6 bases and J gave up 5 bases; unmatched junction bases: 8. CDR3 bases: TGTGCCAGCAGGGAACTAGCGGGGGACCTTACCGGGGAGCTGTTTTTT. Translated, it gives CASRELAGDLTGELFF.

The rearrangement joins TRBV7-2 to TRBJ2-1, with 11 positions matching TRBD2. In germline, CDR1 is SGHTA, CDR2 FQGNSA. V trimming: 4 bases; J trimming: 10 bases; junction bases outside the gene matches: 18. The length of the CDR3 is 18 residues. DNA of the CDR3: TGTGCCAGCAGCTACGCCCGGCTTAGCGGGGGGGGGTACGAAGAGCAGTTCTTC. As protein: CASSYARLSGGGYEEQFF.

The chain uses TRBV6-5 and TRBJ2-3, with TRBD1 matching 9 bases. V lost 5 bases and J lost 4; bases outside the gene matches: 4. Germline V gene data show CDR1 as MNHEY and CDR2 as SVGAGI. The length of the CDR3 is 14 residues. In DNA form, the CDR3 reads TGTGCCAGCAGTCACCGGACAGGGGCAGATACGCAGTATTTT. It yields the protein CASSHRTGADTQYF.

CDR3 sequence (DNA): TGTGCCAGCAGTTACTCTCGGGGACGCCGGAATGAGCAGTTCTTC. It yields the protein CASSYSRGRRNEQFF. The J gene is TRBJ2-1, the V gene TRBV6-5; TRBD1 or TRBD2 may be the D gene (5 bases each). This CDR3 spans 15 amino acids. V shed 0 bases and J shed 7 bases, with 13 bases lying between them. Germline CDR1 and CDR2: MNHEY and SVGAGI.

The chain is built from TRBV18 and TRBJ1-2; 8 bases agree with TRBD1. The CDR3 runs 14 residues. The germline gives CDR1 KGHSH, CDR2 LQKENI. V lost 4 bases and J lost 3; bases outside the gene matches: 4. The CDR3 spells CASSRGQEDYGYTF. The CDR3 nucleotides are TGTGCCAGCTCACGGGGACAGGAGGACTATGGCTACACCTTC.

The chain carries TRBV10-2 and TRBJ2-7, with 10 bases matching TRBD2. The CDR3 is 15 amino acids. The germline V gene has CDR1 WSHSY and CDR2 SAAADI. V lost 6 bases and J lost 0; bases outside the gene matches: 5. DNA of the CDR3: TGCGCCAGCAGCTTACTAGCGGGGAACTCCTACGAGCAGTACTTC. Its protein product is CASSLLAGNSYEQYF.

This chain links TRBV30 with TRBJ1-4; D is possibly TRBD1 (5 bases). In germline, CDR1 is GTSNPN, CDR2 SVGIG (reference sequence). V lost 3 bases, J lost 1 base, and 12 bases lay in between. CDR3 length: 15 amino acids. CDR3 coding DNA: TGTGCCTGGAGGGATAAGGGGTTAACTAATGAAAAACTGTTTTTT. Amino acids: CAWRDKGLTNEKLFF. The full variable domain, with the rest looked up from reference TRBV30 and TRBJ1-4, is SQTIHQWPATLVQPVGSPLSLECTVEGTSNPNLYWYRQAAGRGLQLLFYSVGIGQISSEVPQNLSASRPQDRQFILSSKKLLLSDSGFYLCAWRDKGLTNEKLFFGSGTQLSVL.

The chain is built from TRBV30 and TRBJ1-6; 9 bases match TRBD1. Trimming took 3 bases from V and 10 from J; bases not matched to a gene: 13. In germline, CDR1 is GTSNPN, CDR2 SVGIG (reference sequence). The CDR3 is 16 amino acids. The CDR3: CAWRLTGGAGNSPLHF. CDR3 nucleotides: TGTGCCTGGAGGCTTACAGGGGGCGCAGGGAACTCACCCCTCCACTTT.

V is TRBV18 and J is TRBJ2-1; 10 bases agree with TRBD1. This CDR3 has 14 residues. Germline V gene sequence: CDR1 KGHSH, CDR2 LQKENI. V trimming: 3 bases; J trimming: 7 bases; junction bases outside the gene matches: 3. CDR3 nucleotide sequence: TGTGCCAGCTCACCTAGACAGGGGGCAAATGAGCAGTTCTTC. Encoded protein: CASSPRQGANEQFF.

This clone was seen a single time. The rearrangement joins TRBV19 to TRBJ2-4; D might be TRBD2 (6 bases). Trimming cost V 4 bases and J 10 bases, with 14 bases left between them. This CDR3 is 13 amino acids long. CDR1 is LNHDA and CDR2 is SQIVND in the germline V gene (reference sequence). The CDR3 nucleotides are TGTGCCAGTAGTAGCTGGGGGGACGGGATTCAGTACTTC. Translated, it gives CASSSWGDGIQYF.

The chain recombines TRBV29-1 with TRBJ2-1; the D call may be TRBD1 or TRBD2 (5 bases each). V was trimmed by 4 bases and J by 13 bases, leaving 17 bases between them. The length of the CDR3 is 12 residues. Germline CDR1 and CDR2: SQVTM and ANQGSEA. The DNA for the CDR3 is TGCAGCGTTGTTGAGGGGTTATCCCCCCAGTTCTTC. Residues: CSVVEGLSPQFF.

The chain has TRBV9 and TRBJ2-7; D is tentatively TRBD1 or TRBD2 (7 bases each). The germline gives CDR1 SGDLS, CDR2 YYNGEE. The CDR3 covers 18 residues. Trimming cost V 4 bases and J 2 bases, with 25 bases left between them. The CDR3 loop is CASSPGGGGSSGTYEQYF. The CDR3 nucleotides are TGTGCCAGCAGCCCAGGGGGTGGGGGGTCTAGCGGAACCTACGAGCAGTACTTC.

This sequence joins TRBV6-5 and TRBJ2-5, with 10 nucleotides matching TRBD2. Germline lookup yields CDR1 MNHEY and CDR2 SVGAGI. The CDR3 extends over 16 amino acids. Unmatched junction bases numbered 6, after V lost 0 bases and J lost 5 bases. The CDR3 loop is CASSYSIAGGRETQYF. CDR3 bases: TGTGCCAGCAGTTACTCGATAGCGGGGGGCCGGGAGACCCAGTACTTC.

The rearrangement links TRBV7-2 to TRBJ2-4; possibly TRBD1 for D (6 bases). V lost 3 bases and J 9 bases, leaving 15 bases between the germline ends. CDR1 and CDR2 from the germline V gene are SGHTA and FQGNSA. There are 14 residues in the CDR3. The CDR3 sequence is CASSFGRGSGIQYF. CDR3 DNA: TGTGCCAGCAGCTTCGGCAGGGGCTCGGGCATTCAGTACTTC.

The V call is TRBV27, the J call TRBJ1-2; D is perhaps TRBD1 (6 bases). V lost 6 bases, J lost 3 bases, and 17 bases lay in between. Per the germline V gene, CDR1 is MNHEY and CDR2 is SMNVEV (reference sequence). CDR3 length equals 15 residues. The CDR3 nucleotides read TGTGCCAGCAGACCAACAGGGTTTGGGGACTATGGCTACACCTTC. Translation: CASRPTGFGDYGYTF.

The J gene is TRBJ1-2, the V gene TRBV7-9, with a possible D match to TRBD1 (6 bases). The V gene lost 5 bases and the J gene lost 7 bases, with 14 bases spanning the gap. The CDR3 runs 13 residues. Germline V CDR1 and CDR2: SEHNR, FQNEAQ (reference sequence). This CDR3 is CASSPTGKGGYTF. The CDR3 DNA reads TGTGCCAGCAGCCCTACAGGGAAGGGTGGCTACACCTTC.

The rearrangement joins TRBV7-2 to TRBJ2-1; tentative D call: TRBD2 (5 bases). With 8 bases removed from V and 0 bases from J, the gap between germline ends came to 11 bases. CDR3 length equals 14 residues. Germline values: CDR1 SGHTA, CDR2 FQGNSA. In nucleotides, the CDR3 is TGTGCCAGCCGAGGTGGGAGCTCCTACAATGAGCAGTTCTTC. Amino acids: CASRGGSSYNEQFF.

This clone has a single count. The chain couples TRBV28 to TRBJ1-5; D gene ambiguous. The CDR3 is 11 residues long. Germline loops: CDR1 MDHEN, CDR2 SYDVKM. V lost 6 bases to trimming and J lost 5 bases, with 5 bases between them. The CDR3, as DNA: TGTGCCAGCAGCCGGGATCAGCCCCAGCATTTT. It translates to CASSRDQPQHF.

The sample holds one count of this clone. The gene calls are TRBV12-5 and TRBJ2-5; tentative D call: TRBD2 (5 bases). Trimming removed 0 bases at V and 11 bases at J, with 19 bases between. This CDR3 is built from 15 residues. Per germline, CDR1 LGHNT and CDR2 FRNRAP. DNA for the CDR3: TGTGCTAGTGGTTTGGTCTCCCGGGTTGCTTGGGAGCAGTACTTC. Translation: CASGLVSRVAWEQYF.

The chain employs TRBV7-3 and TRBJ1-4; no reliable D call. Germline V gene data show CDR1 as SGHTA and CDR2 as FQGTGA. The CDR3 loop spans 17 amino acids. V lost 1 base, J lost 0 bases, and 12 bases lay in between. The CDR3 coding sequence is TGTGCCAGCAGCTTAAGCCCCCCGACGGCAACTAATGAAAAACTGTTTTTT. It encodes CASSLSPPTATNEKLFF. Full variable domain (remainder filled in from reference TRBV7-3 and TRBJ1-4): GAGVSQTPSNKVTEKGKYVELRCDPISGHTALYWYRQSLGQGPEFLIYFQGTGAADDSGLPNDRFFAVRPEGSVSTLKIQRTERGDSAVYLCASSLSPPTATNEKLFFGSGTQLSVL.

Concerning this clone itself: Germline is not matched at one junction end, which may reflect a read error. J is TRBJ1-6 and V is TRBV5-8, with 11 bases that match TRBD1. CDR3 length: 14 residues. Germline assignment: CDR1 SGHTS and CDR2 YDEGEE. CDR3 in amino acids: CASSSGQGDSLLHF. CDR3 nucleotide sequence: TGTGCCAGCAGCTCGGGACAGGGGGATTCACTCCTCCACTTT.

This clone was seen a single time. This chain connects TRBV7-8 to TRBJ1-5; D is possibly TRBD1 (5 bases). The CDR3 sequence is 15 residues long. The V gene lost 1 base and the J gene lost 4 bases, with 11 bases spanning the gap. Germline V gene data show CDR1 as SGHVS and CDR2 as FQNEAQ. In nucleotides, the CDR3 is TGTGCCAGCAGCTTAGGTTTTCGGGGGAATCAGCCCCAGCATTTT. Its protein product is CASSLGFRGNQPQHF. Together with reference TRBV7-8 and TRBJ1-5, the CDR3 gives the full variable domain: GAGVSQSPRYKVAKRGQDVALRCDPISGHVSLFWYQQALGQGPEFLTYFQNEAQLDKSGLPSDRFFAERPEGSVSTLKIQRTQQEDSAVYLCASSLGFRGNQPQHFGDGTRLSIL.

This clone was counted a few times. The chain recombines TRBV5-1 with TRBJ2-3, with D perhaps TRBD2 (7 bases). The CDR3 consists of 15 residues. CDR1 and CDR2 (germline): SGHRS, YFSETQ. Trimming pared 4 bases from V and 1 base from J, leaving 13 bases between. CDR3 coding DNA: TGCGCCAGCAGCAAAGGGGGGGGAGGCACAGATACGCAGTATTTT. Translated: CASSKGGGGTDTQYF.

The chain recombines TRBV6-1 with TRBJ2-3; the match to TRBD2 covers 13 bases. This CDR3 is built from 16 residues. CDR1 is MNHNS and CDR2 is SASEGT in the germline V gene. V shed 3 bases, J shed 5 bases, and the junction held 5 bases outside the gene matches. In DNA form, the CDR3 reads TGTGCCAGCAGTGACCAACTAGCGGGGGGGCGAGATACGCAGTATTTT. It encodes CASSDQLAGGRDTQYF.

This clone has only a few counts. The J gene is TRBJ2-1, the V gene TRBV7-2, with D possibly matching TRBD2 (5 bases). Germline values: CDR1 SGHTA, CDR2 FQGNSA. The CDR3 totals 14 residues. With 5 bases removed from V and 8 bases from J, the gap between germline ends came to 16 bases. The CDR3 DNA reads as TGTGCCAGCAGCCCGATGCCTAGCACCCATGAGCAGTTCTTC. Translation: CASSPMPSTHEQFF.